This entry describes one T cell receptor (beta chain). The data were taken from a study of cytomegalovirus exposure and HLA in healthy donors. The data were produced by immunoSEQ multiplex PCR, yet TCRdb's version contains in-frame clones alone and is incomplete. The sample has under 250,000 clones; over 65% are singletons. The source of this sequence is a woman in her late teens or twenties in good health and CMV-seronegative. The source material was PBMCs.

As DNA, the CDR3 is TGTGCCAGCAGTGGGTGCAAGGGTGAGACCCAGTACTTC. This sequence encodes CASSGCKGETQYF. V gene TRBV6-4 combines with J gene TRBJ2-5; D is uncertain. Trimming stripped 4 bases from V and 5 bases from J, with 11 bases between. The CDR3 contains 13 residues. Looked up from germline, CDR1 is MRHNA and CDR2 is SNTAGT.